These 3 T cell receptor beta chains share one sample of origin, sequenced in a study of blood T cells in healthy people across ages. Alongside a J-beta primer mix, a sample-barcoded 5' primer served in a second PCR lasting about 6 to 12 cycles. Using its own MiXCR run on the 5' RACE reads, TCRdb lists one record per CDR3 protein. This sample has almost 800,000 distinct CDR3 sequences, with roughly 50% found just once. Sequencing was performed on blood. The receptors come from a young man in good health.

The chain is built from TRBV5-1 and TRBJ2-1; 10 bases align to TRBD1. After removal of 3 bases from V and 4 bases from J, the junction contained 4 bases not matched to a gene. Per the germline V gene, CDR1 is SGHRS and CDR2 is YFSETQ. This CDR3 has 15 residues. As DNA, the CDR3 is TGCGCCAGCAGCTGGGGGACAGGGGCTTACAATGAGCAGTTCTTC. It codes for CASSWGTGAYNEQFF. The full variable domain, rest sourced from reference TRBV5-1 and TRBJ2-1, is KAGVTQTPRYLIKTRGQQVTLSCSPISGHRSVSWYQQTPGQGLQFLFEYFSETQRNKGNFPGRFSGRQFSNSRSEMNVSTLELGDSALYLCASSWGTGAYNEQFFGPGTRLTVL.

This sequence joins TRBV29-1 and TRBJ1-5; 7 bases agree with TRBD1. The ends lost 4 bases at V and 4 bases at J; junction bases unmatched: 4. The CDR3 sequence is 13 residues long. Per the germline V gene, CDR1 is SQVTM and CDR2 is ANQGSEA. The CDR3 loop is CSVAGTDNQPQHF. Written as DNA, the CDR3 is TGCAGCGTTGCCGGGACAGATAATCAGCCCCAGCATTTT. The full variable domain, in which reference TRBV29-1 and TRBJ1-5 provide the parts outside the CDR3, is SAVISQKPSRDICQRGTSLTIQCQVDSQVTMMFWYRQQPGQSLTLIATANQGSEATYESGFVIDKFPISRPNLTFSTLTVSNMSPEDSSIYLCSVAGTDNQPQHFGDGTRLSIL.

This clonotype was seen a handful of times. The chain is built from TRBV29-1 and TRBJ2-1; D gene unclear. Trimming left V 7 bases short and J 8 bases short, with 15 bases between. The germline V gene has CDR1 SQVTM and CDR2 ANQGSEA. The length of the CDR3 is 12 residues. CDR3: CSAAVMGYEQFF. CDR3 coding DNA: TGCAGCGCCGCGGTAATGGGGTATGAGCAGTTCTTC.